This T cell receptor beta chain was identified during a study of blood T cell repertoires in COVID-19. Points on this clone: One end of the junction fails to match germline, which may point to a read error.

The germline V gene has CDR1 MNHNS and CDR2 SASEGT. The CDR3 has 15 amino acids. Using immunoSEQ multiplex PCR, the repertoire was profiled, and TCRdb retains in-frame clones only, with some absent. Among over 120,000 clones listed, about nine tenths were seen once. The chain carries TRBV6-1 and TRBJ2-7; perhaps TRBD1 as D (6 bases). This TCR was sampled from a man between 45 and 60 years old who had recovered from COVID-19. The sequencing sample was made of peripheral blood. The CDR3 region is CASSQAQGSSYEQYF. The CDR3 nucleotides are TGTGCCAGCAGTCAAGCACAGGGATCCTCCTACGAGCAGTACTTC.